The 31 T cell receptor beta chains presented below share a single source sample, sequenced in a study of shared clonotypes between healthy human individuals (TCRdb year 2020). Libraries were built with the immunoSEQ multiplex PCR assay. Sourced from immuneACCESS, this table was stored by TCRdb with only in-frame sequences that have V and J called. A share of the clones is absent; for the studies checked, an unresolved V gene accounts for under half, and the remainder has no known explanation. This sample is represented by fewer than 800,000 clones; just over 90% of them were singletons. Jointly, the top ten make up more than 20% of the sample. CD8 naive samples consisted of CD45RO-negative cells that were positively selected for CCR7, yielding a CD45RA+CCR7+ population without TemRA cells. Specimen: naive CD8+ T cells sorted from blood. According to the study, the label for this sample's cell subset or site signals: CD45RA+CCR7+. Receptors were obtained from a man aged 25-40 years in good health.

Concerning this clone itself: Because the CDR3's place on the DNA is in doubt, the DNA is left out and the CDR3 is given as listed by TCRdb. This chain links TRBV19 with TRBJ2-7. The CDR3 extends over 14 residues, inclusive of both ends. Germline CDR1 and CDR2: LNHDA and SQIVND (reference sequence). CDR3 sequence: CASSISRAGPEQYF.

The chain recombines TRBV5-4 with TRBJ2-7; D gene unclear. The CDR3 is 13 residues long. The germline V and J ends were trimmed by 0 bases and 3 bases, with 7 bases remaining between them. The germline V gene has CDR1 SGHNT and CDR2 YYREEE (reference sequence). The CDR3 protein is CASSLGIYYEQYF. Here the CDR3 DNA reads TGTGCCAGCAGCTTGGGCATCTACTACGAGCAGTACTTC.

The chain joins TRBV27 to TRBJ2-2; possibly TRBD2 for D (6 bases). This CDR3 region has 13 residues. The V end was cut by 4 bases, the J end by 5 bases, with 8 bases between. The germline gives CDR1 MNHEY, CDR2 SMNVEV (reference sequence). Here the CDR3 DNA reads TGTGCCAGCAGTTGGGCGGGGACCGGGGAGCTGTTTTTT. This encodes CASSWAGTGELFF.

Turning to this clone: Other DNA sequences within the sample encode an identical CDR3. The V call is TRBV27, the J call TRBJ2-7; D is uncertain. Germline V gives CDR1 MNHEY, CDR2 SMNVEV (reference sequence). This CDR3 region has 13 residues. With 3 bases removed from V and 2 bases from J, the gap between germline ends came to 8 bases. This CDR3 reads CASSLRRTYEQYF. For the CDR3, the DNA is TGTGCCAGCAGTTTGCGCCGAACCTACGAGCAGTACTTC.

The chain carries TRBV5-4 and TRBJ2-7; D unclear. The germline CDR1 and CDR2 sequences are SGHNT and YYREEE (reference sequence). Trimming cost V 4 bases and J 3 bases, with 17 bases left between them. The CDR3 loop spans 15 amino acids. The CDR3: CASSDTQEELYEQYF. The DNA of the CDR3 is TGTGCCAGCAGCGACACCCAGGAAGAACTCTACGAGCAGTACTTC.

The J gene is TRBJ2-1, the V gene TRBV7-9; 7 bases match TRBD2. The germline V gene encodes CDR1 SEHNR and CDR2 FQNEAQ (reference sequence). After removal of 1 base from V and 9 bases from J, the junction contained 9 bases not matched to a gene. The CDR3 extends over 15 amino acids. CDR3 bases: TGTGCCAGCAGCTTAGAGGGTGGGAGGGCCCCTGAGCAGTTCTTC. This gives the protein CASSLEGGRAPEQFF.

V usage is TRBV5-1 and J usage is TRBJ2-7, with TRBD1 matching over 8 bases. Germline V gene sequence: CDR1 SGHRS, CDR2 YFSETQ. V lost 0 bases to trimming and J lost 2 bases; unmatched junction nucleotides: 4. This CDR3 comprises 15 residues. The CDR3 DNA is TGCGCCAGCAGCTTGGCGCCAGGGGGCACCTACGAGCAGTACTTC. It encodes CASSLAPGGTYEQYF.

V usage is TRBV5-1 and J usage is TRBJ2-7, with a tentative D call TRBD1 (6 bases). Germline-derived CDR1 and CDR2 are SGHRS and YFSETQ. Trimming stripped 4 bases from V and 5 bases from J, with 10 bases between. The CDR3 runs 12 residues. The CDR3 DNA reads TGCGCCAGCAGCCCGACAGGAAACGAGCAGTACTTC. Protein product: CASSPTGNEQYF.

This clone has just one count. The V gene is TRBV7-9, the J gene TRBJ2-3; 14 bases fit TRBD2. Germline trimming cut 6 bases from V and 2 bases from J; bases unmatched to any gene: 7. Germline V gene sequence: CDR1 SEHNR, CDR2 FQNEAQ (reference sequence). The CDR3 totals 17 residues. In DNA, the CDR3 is TGTGCCAGCAGATTGGGACTAGCGGGAGCGAACACAGATACGCAGTATTTT. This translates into CASRLGLAGANTDTQYF.

The CDR3 region is CSVEIRAGYTF. The CDR3 nucleotides read TGCAGCGTTGAGATCAGGGCTGGCTACACCTTC. V and J are TRBV29-1 and TRBJ1-2, with D possibly matching TRBD1 (5 bases). CDR1 is SQVTM, CDR2 ANQGSEA, per germline. Trimming stripped 3 bases from V and 7 bases from J, with 9 bases between. CDR3 length: 11 residues.

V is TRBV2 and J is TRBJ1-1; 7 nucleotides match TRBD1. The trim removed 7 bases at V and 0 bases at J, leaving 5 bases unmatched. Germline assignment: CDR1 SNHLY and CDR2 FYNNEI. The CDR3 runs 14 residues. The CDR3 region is CASTDRAMNTEAFF. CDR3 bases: TGTGCCAGCACCGACAGGGCCATGAACACTGAAGCTTTCTTT.

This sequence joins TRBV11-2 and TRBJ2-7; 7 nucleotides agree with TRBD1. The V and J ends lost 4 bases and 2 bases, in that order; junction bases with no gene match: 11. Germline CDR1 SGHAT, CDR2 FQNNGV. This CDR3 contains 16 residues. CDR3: CASSSQTDRPTYEQYF. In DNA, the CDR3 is TGTGCCAGCAGCTCCCAAACGGACAGGCCTACCTACGAGCAGTACTTC.

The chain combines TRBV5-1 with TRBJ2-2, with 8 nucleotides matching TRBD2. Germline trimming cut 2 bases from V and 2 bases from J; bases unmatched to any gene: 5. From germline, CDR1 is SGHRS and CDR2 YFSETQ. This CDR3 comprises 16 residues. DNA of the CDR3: TGCGCCAGCAGCTTTCCGACTAGCGTAAACACCGGGGAGCTGTTTTTT. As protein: CASSFPTSVNTGELFF.

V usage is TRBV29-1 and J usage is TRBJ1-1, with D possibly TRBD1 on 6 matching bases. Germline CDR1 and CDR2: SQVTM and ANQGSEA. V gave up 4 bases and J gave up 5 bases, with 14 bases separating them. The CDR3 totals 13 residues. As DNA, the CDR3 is TGCAGCGTTGCCTTTCAGGGGAGGACTGAAGCTTTCTTT. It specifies CSVAFQGRTEAFF.

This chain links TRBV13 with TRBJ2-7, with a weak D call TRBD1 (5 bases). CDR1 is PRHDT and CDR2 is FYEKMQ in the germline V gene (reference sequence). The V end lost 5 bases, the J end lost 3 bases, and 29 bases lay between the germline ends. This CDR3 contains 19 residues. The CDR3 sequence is CASSQTTARQPRNLYEQYF. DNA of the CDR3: TGTGCCAGCAGCCAAACTACTGCAAGACAGCCAAGGAACCTCTACGAGCAGTACTTC.

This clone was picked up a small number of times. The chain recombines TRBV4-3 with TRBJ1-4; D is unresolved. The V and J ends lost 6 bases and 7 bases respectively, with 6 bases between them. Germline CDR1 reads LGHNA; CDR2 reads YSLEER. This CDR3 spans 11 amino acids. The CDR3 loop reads CASSPGEKLFF. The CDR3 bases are TGCGCCAGCAGTCCGGGTGAAAAACTGTTTTTT.

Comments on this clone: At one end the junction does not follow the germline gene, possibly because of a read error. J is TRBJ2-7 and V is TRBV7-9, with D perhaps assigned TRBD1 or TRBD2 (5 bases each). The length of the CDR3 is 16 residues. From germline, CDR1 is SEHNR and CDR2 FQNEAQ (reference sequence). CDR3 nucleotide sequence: TGCGCCAGCAGCCAAGATCCCGGGGCAGGGTCCTACGAGCAGTACTTC. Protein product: CASSQDPGAGSYEQYF.

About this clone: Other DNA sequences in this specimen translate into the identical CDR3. The CDR3 spells CASSYSAGSYEQYF. CDR3 bases: TGTGCCAGCAGTTACTCAGCGGGATCCTACGAGCAGTACTTC. The rearrangement uses TRBV6-5 and TRBJ2-7, with 7 positions matching TRBD2. Germline lookup yields CDR1 MNHEY and CDR2 SVGAGI. The V gene end was trimmed by 0 bases and the J gene end by 1 base; junction bases not matched to a gene: 0. The CDR3 has 14 residues.

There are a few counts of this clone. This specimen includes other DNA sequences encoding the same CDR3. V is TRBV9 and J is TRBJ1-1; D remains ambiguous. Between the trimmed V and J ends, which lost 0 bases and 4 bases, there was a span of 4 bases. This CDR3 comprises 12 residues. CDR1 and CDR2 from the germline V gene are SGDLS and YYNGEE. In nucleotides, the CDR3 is TGTGCCAGCAGCGTAGGAGGCACTGAAGCTTTCTTT. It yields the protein CASSVGGTEAFF.

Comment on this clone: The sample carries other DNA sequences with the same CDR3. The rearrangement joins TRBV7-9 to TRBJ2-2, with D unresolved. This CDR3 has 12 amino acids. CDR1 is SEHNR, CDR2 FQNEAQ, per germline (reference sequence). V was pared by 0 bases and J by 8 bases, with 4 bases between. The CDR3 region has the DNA TGTGCCAGCAGCTTAGCGTTGGGGGAGCTGTTTTTT. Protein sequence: CASSLALGELFF.

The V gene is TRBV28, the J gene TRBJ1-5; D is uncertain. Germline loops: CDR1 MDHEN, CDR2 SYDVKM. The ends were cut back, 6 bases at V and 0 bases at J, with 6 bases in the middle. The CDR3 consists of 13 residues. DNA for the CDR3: TGTGCCAGCAGCGAGCCTAGCAATCAGCCCCAGCATTTT. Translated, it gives CASSEPSNQPQHF.

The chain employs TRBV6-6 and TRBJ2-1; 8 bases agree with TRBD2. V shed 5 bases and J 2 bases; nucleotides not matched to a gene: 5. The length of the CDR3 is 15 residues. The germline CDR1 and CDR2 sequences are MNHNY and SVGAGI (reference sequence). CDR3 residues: CASSATSGPYNEQFF. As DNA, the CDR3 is TGTGCCAGCAGTGCAACTAGCGGACCCTACAATGAGCAGTTCTTC.

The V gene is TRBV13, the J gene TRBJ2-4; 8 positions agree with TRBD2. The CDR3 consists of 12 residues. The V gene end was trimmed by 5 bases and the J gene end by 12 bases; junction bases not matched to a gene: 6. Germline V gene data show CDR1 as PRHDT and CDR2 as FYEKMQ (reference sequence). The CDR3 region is CASSTSSGNQYF. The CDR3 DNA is TGTGCCAGCAGCACCAGTAGCGGGAATCAGTACTTC.

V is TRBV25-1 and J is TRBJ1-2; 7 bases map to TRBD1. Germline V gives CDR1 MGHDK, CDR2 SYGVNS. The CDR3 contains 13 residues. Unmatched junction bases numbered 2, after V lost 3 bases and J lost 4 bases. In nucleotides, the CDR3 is TGTGCCAGCAGTGAGGGACAGTCCTATGGCTACACCTTC. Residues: CASSEGQSYGYTF.

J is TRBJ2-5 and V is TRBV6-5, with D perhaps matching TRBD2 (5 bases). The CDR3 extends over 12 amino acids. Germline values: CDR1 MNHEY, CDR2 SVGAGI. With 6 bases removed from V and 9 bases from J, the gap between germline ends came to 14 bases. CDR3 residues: CASSEAGRPQYF. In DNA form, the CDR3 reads TGTGCCAGCAGCGAGGCGGGTAGGCCCCAGTACTTC.

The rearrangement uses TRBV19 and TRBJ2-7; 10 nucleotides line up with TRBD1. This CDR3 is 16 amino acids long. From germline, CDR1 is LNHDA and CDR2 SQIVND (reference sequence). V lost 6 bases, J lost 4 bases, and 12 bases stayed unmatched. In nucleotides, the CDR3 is TGTGCCAGTAGCCCCTTCAGGGGGGACAGGGGATACGAGCAGTACTTC. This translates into CASSPFRGDRGYEQYF.

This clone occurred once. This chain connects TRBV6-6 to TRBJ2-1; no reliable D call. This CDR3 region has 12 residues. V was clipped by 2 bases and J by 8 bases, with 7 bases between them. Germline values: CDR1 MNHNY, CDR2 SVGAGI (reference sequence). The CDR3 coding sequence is TGTGCCAGCAGTTACCTTTCTCATGAGCAGTTCTTC. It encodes CASSYLSHEQFF.

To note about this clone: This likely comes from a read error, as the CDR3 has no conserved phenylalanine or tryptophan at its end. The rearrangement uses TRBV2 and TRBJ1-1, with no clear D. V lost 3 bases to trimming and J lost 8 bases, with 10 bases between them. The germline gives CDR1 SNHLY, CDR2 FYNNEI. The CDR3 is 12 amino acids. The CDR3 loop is CASSERVMEAFL. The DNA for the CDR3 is TGTGCCAGCAGTGAGCGAGTGATGGAAGCTTTCCTT.

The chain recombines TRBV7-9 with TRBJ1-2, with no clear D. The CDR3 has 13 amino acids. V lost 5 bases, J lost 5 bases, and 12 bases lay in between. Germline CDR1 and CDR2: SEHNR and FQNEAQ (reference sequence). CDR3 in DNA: TGTGCCAGCAGCCCAACCGCGGAATATGGCTACACCTTC. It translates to CASSPTAEYGYTF.

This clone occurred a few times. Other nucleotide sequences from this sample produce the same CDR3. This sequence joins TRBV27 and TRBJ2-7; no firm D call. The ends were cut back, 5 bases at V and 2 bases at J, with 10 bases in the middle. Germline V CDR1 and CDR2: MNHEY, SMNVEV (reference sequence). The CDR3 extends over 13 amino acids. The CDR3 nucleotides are TGTGCCAGCAGTCTCGGACCCACCTACGAGCAGTACTTC. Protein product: CASSLGPTYEQYF.

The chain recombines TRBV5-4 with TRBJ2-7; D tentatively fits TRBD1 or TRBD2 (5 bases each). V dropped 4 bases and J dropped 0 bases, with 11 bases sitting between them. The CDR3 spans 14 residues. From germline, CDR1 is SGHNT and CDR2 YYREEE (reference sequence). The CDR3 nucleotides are TGTGCCAGCAGCGCCGGGGCGAGCTCCTACGAGCAGTACTTC. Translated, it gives CASSAGASSYEQYF.